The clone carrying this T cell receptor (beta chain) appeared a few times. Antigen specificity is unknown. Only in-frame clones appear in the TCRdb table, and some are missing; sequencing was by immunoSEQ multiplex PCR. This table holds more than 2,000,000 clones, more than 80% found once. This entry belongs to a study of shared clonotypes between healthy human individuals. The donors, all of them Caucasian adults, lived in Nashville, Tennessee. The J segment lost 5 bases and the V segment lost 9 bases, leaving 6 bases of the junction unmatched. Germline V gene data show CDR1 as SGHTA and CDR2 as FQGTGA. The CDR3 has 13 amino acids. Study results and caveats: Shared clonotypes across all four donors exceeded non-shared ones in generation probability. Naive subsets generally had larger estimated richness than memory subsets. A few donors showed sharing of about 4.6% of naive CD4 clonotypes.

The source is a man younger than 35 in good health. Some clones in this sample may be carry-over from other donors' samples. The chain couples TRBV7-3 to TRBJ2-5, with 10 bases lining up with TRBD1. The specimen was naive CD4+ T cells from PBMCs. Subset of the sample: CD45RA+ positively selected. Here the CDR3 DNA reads TGTGCCAGTGGGACAGGGGATCGGGAGACCCAGTACTTC. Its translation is CASGTGDRETQYF.